This T cell receptor beta chain was profiled in a study of beta chain features in type 1 diabetes. Study results and caveats: VDJ junctions sequenced from type 1 diabetes patients showed fewer insertions and more deletions. People with Type 1 diabetes carried modestly yet significantly shorter TCRB CDR3s in all four CD4+ subsets.

A heparinised blood draw that averaged roughly 120 mL was obtained once from each donor. CDR3 length equals 15 residues. The V gene's germline CDR1 is MNHEY and CDR2 SVGAGI. The J segment lost 3 bases and the V segment lost 5 bases, leaving 6 bases of the junction unmatched. Every bit of the isolated RNA underwent reverse transcription, so sequencing read expressed TCRB transcripts. Sequencing was performed with immunoSEQ multiplex PCR; in TCRdb, only in-frame clones are kept and a portion is missing. Found here are a few hundred thousand clones, around 13% of them singletons; the top ten hold around 0.01%. On this clone itself: Its antigen is not known.

The V and J genes are TRBV6-5 and TRBJ1-5; TRBD1 aligns across 8 bases. The sequenced material came from naive CD4+ T cells from blood. The clonotype originates from a woman aged 18-29 years with type 1 diabetes. The CDR3 DNA sequence: TGTGCCAGCAGTAGACAGACAGGGGTCAATCAGCCCCAGCATTTT. Its translation: CASSRQTGVNQPQHF.